The 24 T cell receptor beta chains listed next were all sequenced from one sample in a study of T cell responses to AZD1222 COVID-19 vaccine. Data came from immunoSEQ multiplex PCR; TCRdb stores just in-frame clones and leaves some out. The table includes around 150,000 clones, more than 85% detected once. Sequenced material: peripheral blood, taken 28 days after the second AZD1222 dose. These receptor sequences come from an adult who received the AZD1222 COVID-19 vaccine.

V and J are TRBV5-1 and TRBJ1-2; D is unclear. V was cut by 0 bases and J by 1 base, with 7 bases left in between. Germline CDR1 SGHRS, CDR2 YFSETQ. CDR3 length: 14 amino acids. The CDR3 region is CASSLGIRNYGYTF. As DNA, the CDR3 is TGCGCCAGCAGCTTGGGGATACGTAACTATGGCTACACCTTC.

The chain links TRBV19 to TRBJ1-1, with D possibly matching TRBD1 (5 bases). The CDR3 runs to 16 residues. The germline V gene encodes CDR1 LNHDA and CDR2 SQIVND (reference sequence). Trimming left V 1 base short and J 1 base short, with 13 bases between. The CDR3 spells CASSIGRGAPNTEAFF. CDR3 sequence (DNA): TGTGCCAGTAGTATAGGTAGGGGAGCACCGAACACTGAAGCTTTCTTT.

This clone was recorded only once. The V call is TRBV19, the J call TRBJ1-5, with TRBD1 as a possible D gene (6 bases). The CDR3 runs to 15 residues. Looked up from germline, CDR1 is LNHDA and CDR2 is SQIVND (reference sequence). Trimming removed 5 bases at V and 1 base at J, with 12 bases between. The CDR3 nucleotides are TGTGCCAGTAGTTCCCAGGGGATCAGCAATCAGCCCCAGCATTTT. As protein: CASSSQGISNQPQHF.

The chain recombines TRBV19 with TRBJ2-1; D may be TRBD1 (5 bases). This CDR3 has 17 residues. Germline lookup yields CDR1 LNHDA and CDR2 SQIVND (reference sequence). Trimming shortened V by 4 bases and J by 1 base, and 17 bases separated the two germline ends. The chain's CDR3 is CASSTYPGRGSYNEQFF. CDR3 nucleotide sequence: TGTGCCAGTAGTACTTACCCAGGAAGGGGATCCTACAATGAGCAGTTCTTC.

The rearrangement links TRBV12-3 or TRBV12-4 to TRBJ2-3, with unresolved D. This CDR3 contains 13 residues. Trimming removed 8 bases from V and 6 bases from J, with 15 bases in between. CDR3 nucleotides: TGTGCCAGCTCCGGAGACCCTTTGGATACGCAGTATTTT. Translation gives CASSGDPLDTQYF.

This CDR3 reads CASSYPLGLAGVGANVLTF. Written as DNA, the CDR3 is TGTGCCAGTAGTTATCCGTTGGGTCTAGCGGGAGTTGGGGCCAACGTCCTGACTTTC. V usage is TRBV19 and J usage is TRBJ2-6; TRBD2 matches at 10 bases. The CDR3 is made up of 19 amino acids. Germline V CDR1 and CDR2: LNHDA, SQIVND (reference sequence). Trimming removed 5 bases from V and 3 bases from J; junction bases left unmatched: 13.

The CDR3 nucleotides read TGCGCCAGCAGCTTGGCGCAGGGGCTTGAAGCTTTCTTT. This translates into CASSLAQGLEAFF. This chain joins TRBV5-1 and TRBJ1-1; tentative D call: TRBD1 (6 bases). The V gene's germline CDR1 is SGHRS and CDR2 YFSETQ. The CDR3 has 13 amino acids. V lost 0 bases and J lost 7, with 10 bases in between. Filled out from reference TRBV5-1 and TRBJ1-1, the complete variable domain reads KAGVTQTPRYLIKTRGQQVTLSCSPISGHRSVSWYQQTPGQGLQFLFEYFSETQRNKGNFPGRFSGRQFSNSRSEMNVSTLELGDSALYLCASSLAQGLEAFFGQGTRLTVV.

The rearrangement links TRBV29-1 to TRBJ2-1; TRBD2 matches at 7 bases. The J segment lost 0 bases and the V segment lost 6 bases, leaving 8 bases of the junction unmatched. The CDR3 has 15 residues. Germline V lookup: CDR1 SQVTM, CDR2 ANQGSEA. CDR3 protein: CSVDSGQSSYNEQFF. CDR3 sequence (DNA): TGCAGCGTGGATAGCGGGCAGAGCTCCTACAATGAGCAGTTCTTC.

The chain couples TRBV11-1 to TRBJ1-1; 10 bases fit TRBD1. The CDR3 is 15 amino acids. V trimming: 5 bases; J trimming: 1 base; junction bases outside the gene matches: 4. Germline assignment: CDR1 SGHAT and CDR2 FQDESV (reference sequence). CDR3 in DNA: TGTGCCAGCAGCCCCTGGGACAGGGGGAACACTGAAGCTTTCTTT. Residues: CASSPWDRGNTEAFF.

The chain carries TRBV9 and TRBJ2-3, with D perhaps TRBD1 (6 bases). The CDR3 covers 14 residues. Trimming stripped 0 bases from V and 6 bases from J, with 11 bases between. Germline CDR1 is SGDLS and CDR2 is YYNGEE. CDR3 region: CASSVGGQSDTQYF. The DNA for the CDR3 is TGTGCCAGCAGCGTAGGCGGACAGTCGGATACGCAGTATTTT.

This chain uses TRBV4-1 with TRBJ1-2; 7 bases align to TRBD1. The CDR3 is made up of 15 amino acids. The germline V gene has CDR1 MGHRA and CDR2 YSYEKL. The V segment lost 2 bases and the J segment 3 bases; nucleotides outside the gene matches: 6. The CDR3 loop is CASSQRQGMDYGYTF. Here the CDR3 DNA reads TGCGCCAGCAGCCAACGACAGGGTATGGACTATGGCTACACCTTC.

The chain couples TRBV27 to TRBJ1-3; no firm D call. CDR3 length: 13 amino acids. Per germline, CDR1 MNHEY and CDR2 SMNVEV (reference sequence). The V and J ends lost 0 bases and 7 bases respectively, with 7 bases between them. CDR3 loop: CASSLSPENTIYF. The CDR3 nucleotides are TGTGCCAGCAGTTTATCACCTGAGAACACCATATATTTT.

The chain recombines TRBV7-2 with TRBJ1-5; D is possibly TRBD1 (5 bases). The CDR3 loop spans 17 amino acids. CDR1 is SGHTA and CDR2 is FQGNSA in the germline V gene. Trimming removed 1 base from V and 2 bases from J, with 15 bases in between. CDR3 amino acids: CASSLVSTSGGNQPQHF. The DNA for the CDR3 is TGTGCCAGCAGCTTAGTATCTACCTCGGGGGGCAATCAGCCCCAGCATTTT.

CDR3 DNA: TGTGCCAGCAGTGACGAGTGGGGGAACACTGAAGCTTTCTTT. Translating gives CASSDEWGNTEAFF. The chain couples TRBV6-4 to TRBJ1-1, with D hard to call. V was cut by 2 bases and J by 1 base, with 8 bases left in between. The CDR3 is 14 amino acids. Per the germline V gene, CDR1 is MRHNA and CDR2 is SNTAGT.

The rearrangement joins TRBV19 to TRBJ2-1; 15 positions agree with TRBD2. Germline CDR1 LNHDA, CDR2 SQIVND (reference sequence). This CDR3 is built from 17 residues. The V segment lost 5 bases and the J segment 8 bases; nucleotides outside the gene matches: 10. CDR3 DNA: TGTGCCAGTAGTTCGCACCAAGGACTAGCGGGGGGGCATGAGCAGTTCTTC. Amino acid sequence: CASSSHQGLAGGHEQFF.

The chain recombines TRBV5-1 with TRBJ2-2; 10 bases align to TRBD2. Trimming at V came to 6 bases and at J to 7 bases, leaving 12 bases not matched to a gene. The CDR3 length is 16 residues. Germline values: CDR1 SGHRS, CDR2 YFSETQ. The CDR3 region has the DNA TGCGCCAGCACCTGGGGGGCTAGCGGGAGAAGCGGGGAGCTGTTTTTT. Its protein is CASTWGASGRSGELFF.

In this sample, this clone turned up a few times. The V gene is TRBV2, the J gene TRBJ2-1; TRBD1 or TRBD2 may be the D gene (7 bases each). CDR3 length: 16 residues. Germline CDR1 SNHLY, CDR2 FYNNEI. Trimming cost V 1 base and J 5 bases, with 15 bases left between them. CDR3 DNA: TGTGCCAGCAGTGAAGATTGGGGGGGGACAGACAATGAGCAGTTCTTC. Translation: CASSEDWGGTDNEQFF.

J is TRBJ2-7 and V is TRBV18, with 12 bases identical to TRBD2. The CDR3 has 16 amino acids. The germline CDR1 and CDR2 sequences are KGHSH and LQKENI. V lost 5 bases and J lost 0; bases outside the gene matches: 5. The CDR3 DNA reads TGTGCCAGCTCAGAGGGACTAGCGGGCAACTCCTACGAGCAGTACTTC. As protein: CASSEGLAGNSYEQYF.

This rearrangement joins TRBV14 to TRBJ2-5; 9 nucleotides line up with TRBD1. From germline, CDR1 is SGHDN and CDR2 FVKESK. The ends lost 4 bases at V and 5 bases at J; junction bases unmatched: 11. There are 16 residues in the CDR3. CDR3 nucleotide sequence: TGTGCCAGCAGCCCGGTGGGACAGGGCGTTCGGGAGACCCAGTACTTC. It codes for CASSPVGQGVRETQYF.

The chain is built from TRBV9 and TRBJ2-7, with 8 positions matching TRBD2. With 2 bases clipped from V and 9 bases from J, the junction kept 7 bases outside the gene matches. This CDR3 region has 13 residues. Looked up from germline, CDR1 is SGDLS and CDR2 is YYNGEE. CDR3 sequence (DNA): TGTGCCAGCAGCGTTGGCGGGGGGACGGGGCAGTACTTC. Translated, it gives CASSVGGGTGQYF. The full variable domain, in which reference TRBV9 and TRBJ2-7 provide the parts outside the CDR3, is DSGVTQTPKHLITATGQRVTLRCSPRSGDLSVYWYQQSLDQGLQFLIQYYNGEERAKGNILERFSAQQFPDLHSELNLSSLELGDSALYFCASSVGGGTGQYFGPGTRLTVT.

The CDR3 sequence: CASSLFAGGETQYF. In nucleotides, the CDR3 is TGTGCCAGCAGCTTGTTTGCGGGGGGAGAGACCCAGTACTTC. The gene calls are TRBV5-4 and TRBJ2-5; 8 positions agree with TRBD2. The CDR3 contains 14 residues. The germline gives CDR1 SGHNT, CDR2 YYREEE (reference sequence). The trim removed 1 base at V and 4 bases at J, leaving 3 bases unmatched.

Only one count was recorded for this clone. The rearrangement joins TRBV2 to TRBJ2-7; D possibly corresponds to TRBD2 (6 bases). Trimming pared 3 bases from V and 3 bases from J, leaving 12 bases between. Per the germline V gene, CDR1 is SNHLY and CDR2 is FYNNEI. The CDR3 sequence is 14 residues long. The CDR3 loop is CASSDPGGRYEQYF. The CDR3 DNA sequence: TGTGCCAGCAGTGACCCCGGGGGACGCTACGAGCAGTACTTC.

J is TRBJ1-2 and V is TRBV28; D remains ambiguous. The CDR3 has 15 amino acids. The germline V gene has CDR1 MDHEN and CDR2 SYDVKM. V lost 4 bases and J 10 bases, leaving 22 bases between the germline ends. This CDR3 is CASSSPADTPSDYTF. The DNA of the CDR3 is TGTGCCAGCAGTTCCCCCGCCGACACCCCGTCTGACTACACCTTC.

The chain is built from TRBV19 and TRBJ1-1; weak D call: TRBD1 (5 bases). Germline CDR1 reads LNHDA; CDR2 reads SQIVND (reference sequence). The CDR3 runs to 12 residues. V lost 6 bases, J lost 1 base, and 6 bases lay in between. CDR3 in amino acids: CASRGENTEAFF. CDR3 nucleotides: TGTGCCAGTAGGGGGGAGAACACTGAAGCTTTCTTT.